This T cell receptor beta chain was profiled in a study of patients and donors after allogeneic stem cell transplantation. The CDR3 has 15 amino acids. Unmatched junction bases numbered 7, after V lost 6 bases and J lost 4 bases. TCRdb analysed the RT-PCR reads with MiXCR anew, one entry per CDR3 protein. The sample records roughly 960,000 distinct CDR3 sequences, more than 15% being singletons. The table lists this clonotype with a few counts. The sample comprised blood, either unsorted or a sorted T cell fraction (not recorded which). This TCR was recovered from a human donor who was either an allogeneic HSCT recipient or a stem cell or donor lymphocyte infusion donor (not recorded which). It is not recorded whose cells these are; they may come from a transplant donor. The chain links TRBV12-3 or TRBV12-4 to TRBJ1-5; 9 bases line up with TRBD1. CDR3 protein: CASSSTGGANQPQHF. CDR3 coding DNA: TGTGCCAGCAGCTCTACAGGGGGCGCGAATCAGCCCCAGCATTTT.